This is a list of T cell receptor beta chains from one sample in a study of blood T cell repertoires in COVID-19. TCRdb's table, derived via immunoSEQ multiplex PCR, lists solely in-frame clones and lacks some. The profile shows some 83,000 clones, roughly 88% of them singletons. The specimen was peripheral blood. Receptors were obtained from a man aged 50 to 59 with active COVID-19. The CDR3 runs from the conserved cysteine through the conserved F or W. The D gene is left open where the match is weak. The size entry is marked missing in some rows and otherwise reads once, few, many or a size class.

cdr3_nt: TGTGCCAGCAGTTTATACGGGACACATACCTACGAGCAGTACTTC; cdr3_aa: CASSLYGTHTYEQYF; d_call: -; v_call: TRBV28; j_call: TRBJ2-7; clone_size: -
cdr3_nt: TGTGCCAGCAGCTTTTGGAGCGACGAGCAGTACTTC; cdr3_aa: CASSFWSDEQYF; d_call: -; v_call: TRBV7-8; j_call: TRBJ2-7; clone_size: -
cdr3_nt: TGTGCCATCAGTCCGAGGAGATCACCCCTCCACTTT; cdr3_aa: CAISPRRSPLHF; d_call: -; v_call: TRBV10-3; j_call: TRBJ1-6; clone_size: once
cdr3_nt: TGCAGCGCGCGACCCGGACAGGGGAGAAACACTGAAGCTTTCTTT; cdr3_aa: CSARPGQGRNTEAFF; d_call: TRBD1; v_call: TRBV29-1; j_call: TRBJ1-1; clone_size: -
cdr3_nt: TGTGCCAGCATTCGGGGCAGGGGAGATTACGAGCAGTACTTC; cdr3_aa: CASIRGRGDYEQYF; d_call: -; v_call: TRBV5-5; j_call: TRBJ2-7; clone_size: -
cdr3_nt: TGTGCCAGCAGTTCCACCATTGCGCTGTTTTTT; cdr3_aa: CASSSTIALFF; d_call: -; v_call: TRBV25-1; j_call: TRBJ1-4; clone_size: -
cdr3_nt: TGTGCCAGCAGTAGACTAGCGGGGGCTAAAGAGACCCAGTACTTC; cdr3_aa: CASSRLAGAKETQYF; d_call: TRBD2; v_call: TRBV28; j_call: TRBJ2-5; clone_size: -
cdr3_nt: TGTGCCAGCTCACCGGACACGGGGGCTAACTATGGCTACACCTTC; cdr3_aa: CASSPDTGANYGYTF; d_call: -; v_call: TRBV18; j_call: TRBJ1-2; clone_size: -
cdr3_nt: TGTGCCAGCAGCGGACAGGGGGCGTACGGCTATGGCTACACCTTC; cdr3_aa: CASSGQGAYGYGYTF; d_call: TRBD1; v_call: TRBV7-2; j_call: TRBJ1-2; clone_size: -
cdr3_nt: TGTGCCAGCAGCCAACCTAGCGGGGGGGCCTACGAGCAGTACTTC; cdr3_aa: CASSQPSGGAYEQYF; d_call: TRBD2; v_call: TRBV3-1/TRBV3-2; j_call: TRBJ2-7; clone_size: -